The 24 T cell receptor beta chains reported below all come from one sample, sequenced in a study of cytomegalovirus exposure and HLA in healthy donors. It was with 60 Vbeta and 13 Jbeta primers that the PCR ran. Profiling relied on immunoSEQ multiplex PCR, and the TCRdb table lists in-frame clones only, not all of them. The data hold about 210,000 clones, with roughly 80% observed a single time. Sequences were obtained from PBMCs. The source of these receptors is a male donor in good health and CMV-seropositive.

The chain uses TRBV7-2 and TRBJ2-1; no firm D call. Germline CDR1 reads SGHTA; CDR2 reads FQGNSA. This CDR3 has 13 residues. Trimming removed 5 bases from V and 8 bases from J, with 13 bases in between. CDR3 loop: CASSLSPEDEQFF. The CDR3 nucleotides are TGTGCCAGCAGCCTATCTCCAGAGGATGAGCAGTTCTTC.

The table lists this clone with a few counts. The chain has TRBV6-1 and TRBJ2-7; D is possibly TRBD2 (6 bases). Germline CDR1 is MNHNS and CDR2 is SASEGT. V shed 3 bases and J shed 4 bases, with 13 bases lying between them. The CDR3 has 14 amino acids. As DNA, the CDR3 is TGTGCCAGCAGTGACCAGGGAGGAGGATACGAGCAGTACTTC. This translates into CASSDQGGGYEQYF.

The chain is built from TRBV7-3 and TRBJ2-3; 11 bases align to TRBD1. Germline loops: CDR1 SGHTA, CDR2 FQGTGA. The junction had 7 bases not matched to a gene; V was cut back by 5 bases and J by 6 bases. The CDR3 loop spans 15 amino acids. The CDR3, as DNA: TGTGCCAGCAGCCTGGGACAGGGGGTTATGGATACGCAGTATTTT. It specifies CASSLGQGVMDTQYF. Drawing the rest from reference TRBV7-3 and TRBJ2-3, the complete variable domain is GAGVSQTPSNKVTEKGKYVELRCDPISGHTALYWYRQSLGQGPEFLIYFQGTGAADDSGLPNDRFFAVRPEGSVSTLKIQRTERGDSAVYLCASSLGQGVMDTQYFGPGTRLTVL.

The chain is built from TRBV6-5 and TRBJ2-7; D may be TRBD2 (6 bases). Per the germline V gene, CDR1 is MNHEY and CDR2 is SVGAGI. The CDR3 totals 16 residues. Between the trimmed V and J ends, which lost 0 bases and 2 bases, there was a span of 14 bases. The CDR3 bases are TGTGCCAGCAGTTACTCACCGGGACTGGGCCCCTACGAGCAGTACTTC. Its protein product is CASSYSPGLGPYEQYF.

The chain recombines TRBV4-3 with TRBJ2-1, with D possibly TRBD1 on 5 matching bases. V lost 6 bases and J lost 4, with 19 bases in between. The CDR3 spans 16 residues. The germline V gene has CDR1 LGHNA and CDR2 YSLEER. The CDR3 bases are TGCGCCAGCAGTCGTTACGGAGACGGACAATACAATGAGCAGTTCTTC. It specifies CASSRYGDGQYNEQFF.

The CDR3 here is CASKVLQGGEQYF. DNA of the CDR3: TGTGCCAGCAAAGTACTACAGGGTGGCGAGCAGTACTTC. The gene calls are TRBV2 and TRBJ2-7; D may be TRBD1 (6 bases). CDR1 and CDR2 from the germline V gene are SNHLY and FYNNEI. The CDR3 loop spans 13 amino acids. The V end was cut by 7 bases, the J end by 6 bases, with 16 bases between.

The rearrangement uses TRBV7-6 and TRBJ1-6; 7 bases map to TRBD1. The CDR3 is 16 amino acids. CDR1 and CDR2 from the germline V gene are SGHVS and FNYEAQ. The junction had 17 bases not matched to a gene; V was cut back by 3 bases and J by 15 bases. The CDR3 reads CASSLGRQGGVMNLHF. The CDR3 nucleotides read TGTGCCAGCAGCTTGGGCCGACAGGGCGGGGTTATGAACCTCCACTTT.

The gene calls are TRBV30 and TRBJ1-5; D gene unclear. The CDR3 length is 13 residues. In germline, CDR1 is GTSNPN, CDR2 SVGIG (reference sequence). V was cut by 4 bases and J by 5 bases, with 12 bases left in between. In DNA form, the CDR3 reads TGTGCCTGGAAAGGGAGTAGGGATCAGCCCCAGCATTTT. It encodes CAWKGSRDQPQHF.

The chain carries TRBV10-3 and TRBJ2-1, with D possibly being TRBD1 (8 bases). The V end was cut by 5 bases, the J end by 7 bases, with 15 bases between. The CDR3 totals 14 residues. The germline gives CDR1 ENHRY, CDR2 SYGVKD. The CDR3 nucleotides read TGTGCCATCAGTAGAGGACAGGGAGGGAATGAGCAGTTCTTC. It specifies CAISRGQGGNEQFF.

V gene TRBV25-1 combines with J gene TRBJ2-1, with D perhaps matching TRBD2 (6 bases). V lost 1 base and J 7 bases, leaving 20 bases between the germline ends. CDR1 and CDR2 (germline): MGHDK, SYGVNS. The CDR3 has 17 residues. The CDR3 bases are TGTGCCAGCAGTGAATGGCGGGGCGCCGCAAACCAGAATGAGCAGTTCTTC. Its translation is CASSEWRGAANQNEQFF. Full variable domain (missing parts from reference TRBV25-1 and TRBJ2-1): EADIYQTPRYLVIGTGKKITLECSQTMGHDKMYWYQQDPGMELHLIHYSYGVNSTEKGDLSSESTVSRIRTEHFPLTLESARPSHTSQYLCASSEWRGAANQNEQFFGPGTRLTVL.

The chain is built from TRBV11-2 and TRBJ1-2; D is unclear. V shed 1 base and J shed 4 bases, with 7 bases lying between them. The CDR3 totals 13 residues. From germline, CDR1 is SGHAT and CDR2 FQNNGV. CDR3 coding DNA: TGTGCCAGCAGCTTAGGGGAGAGCTATGGCTACACCTTC. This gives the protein CASSLGESYGYTF.

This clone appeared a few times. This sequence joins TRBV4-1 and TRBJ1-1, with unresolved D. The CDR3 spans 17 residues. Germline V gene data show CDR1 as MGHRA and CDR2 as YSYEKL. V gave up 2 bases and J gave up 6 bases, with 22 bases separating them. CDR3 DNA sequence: TGCGCCAGCAGCCAAAGAGCCACACAGAGACGAAAGCCTGAAGCTTTCTTT. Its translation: CASSQRATQRRKPEAFF.

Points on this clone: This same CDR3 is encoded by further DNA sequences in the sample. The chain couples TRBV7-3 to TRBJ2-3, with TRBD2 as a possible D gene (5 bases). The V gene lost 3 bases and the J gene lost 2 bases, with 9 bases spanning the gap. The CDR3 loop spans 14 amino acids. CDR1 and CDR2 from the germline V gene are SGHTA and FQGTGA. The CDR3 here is CASSFRTSTDTQYF. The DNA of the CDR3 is TGTGCCAGCAGCTTTAGGACTTCCACAGATACGCAGTATTTT.

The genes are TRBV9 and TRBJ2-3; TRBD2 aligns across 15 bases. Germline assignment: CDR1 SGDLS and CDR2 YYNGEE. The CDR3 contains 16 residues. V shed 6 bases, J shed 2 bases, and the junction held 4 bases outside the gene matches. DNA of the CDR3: TGTGCCAGCAACGGACTAGCGGGGGGGGTCACAGATACGCAGTATTTT. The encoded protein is CASNGLAGGVTDTQYF.

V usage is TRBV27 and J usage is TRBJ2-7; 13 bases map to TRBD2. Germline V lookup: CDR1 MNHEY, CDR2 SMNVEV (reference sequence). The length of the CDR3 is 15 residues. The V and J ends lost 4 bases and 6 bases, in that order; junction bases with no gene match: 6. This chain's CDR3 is CASSSGLAGRLEQYF. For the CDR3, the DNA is TGTGCCAGCAGTTCGGGACTAGCGGGACGCCTCGAGCAGTACTTC.

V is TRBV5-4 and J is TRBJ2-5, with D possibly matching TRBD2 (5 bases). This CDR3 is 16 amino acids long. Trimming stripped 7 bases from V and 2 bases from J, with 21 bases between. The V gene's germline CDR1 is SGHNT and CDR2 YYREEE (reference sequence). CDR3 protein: CASRANPADSQETQYF. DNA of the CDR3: TGTGCCAGCCGCGCTAATCCAGCGGATTCACAAGAGACCCAGTACTTC.

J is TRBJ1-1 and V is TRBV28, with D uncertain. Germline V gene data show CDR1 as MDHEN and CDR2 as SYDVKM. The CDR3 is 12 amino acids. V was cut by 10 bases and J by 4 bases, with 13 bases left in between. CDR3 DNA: TGTGCCACCAAAGACGGGAGCACTGAAGCTTTCTTT. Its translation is CATKDGSTEAFF.

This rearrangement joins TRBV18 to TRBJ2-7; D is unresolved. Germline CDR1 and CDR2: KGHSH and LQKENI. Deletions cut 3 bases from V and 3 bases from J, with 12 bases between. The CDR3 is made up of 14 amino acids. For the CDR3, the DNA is TGTGCCAGCTCACCTGGATCAGGTGTCTACGAGCAGTACTTC. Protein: CASSPGSGVYEQYF.

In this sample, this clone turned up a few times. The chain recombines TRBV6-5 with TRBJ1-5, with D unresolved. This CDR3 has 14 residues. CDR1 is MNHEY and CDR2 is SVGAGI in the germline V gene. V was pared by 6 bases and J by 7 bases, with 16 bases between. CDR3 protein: CASREGGYGQPQHF. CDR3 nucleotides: TGTGCCAGCAGAGAGGGAGGGTACGGACAGCCCCAGCATTTT.

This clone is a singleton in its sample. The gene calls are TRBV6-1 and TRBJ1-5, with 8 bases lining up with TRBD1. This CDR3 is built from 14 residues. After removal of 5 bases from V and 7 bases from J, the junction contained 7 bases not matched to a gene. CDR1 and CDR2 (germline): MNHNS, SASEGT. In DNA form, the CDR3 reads TGTGCCAGCAGTTATACAGGGGGGCAGCAGCCCCAGCATTTT. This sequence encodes CASSYTGGQQPQHF.

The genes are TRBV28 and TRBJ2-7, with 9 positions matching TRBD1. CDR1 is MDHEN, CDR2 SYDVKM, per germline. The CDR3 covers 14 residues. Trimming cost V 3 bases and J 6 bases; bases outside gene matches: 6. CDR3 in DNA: TGTGCCAGCAGTTTGGGGACAGGGTTGTCCGAGCAGTACTTC. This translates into CASSLGTGLSEQYF. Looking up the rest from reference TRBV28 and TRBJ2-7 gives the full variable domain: DVKVTQSSRYLVKRTGEKVFLECVQDMDHENMFWYRQDPGLGLRLIYFSYDVKMKEKGDIPEGYSVSREKKERFSLILESASTNQTSMYLCASSLGTGLSEQYFGPGTRLTVT.

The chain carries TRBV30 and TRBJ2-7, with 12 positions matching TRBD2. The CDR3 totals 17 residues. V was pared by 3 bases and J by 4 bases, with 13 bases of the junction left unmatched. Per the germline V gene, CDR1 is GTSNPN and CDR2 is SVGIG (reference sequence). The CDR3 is CAWSPNVLAGGHYEQYF. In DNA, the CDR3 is TGTGCCTGGAGCCCTAATGTCCTAGCGGGAGGGCATTACGAGCAGTACTTC. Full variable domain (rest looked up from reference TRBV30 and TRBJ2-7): SQTIHQWPATLVQPVGSPLSLECTVEGTSNPNLYWYRQAAGRGLQLLFYSVGIGQISSEVPQNLSASRPQDRQFILSSKKLLLSDSGFYLCAWSPNVLAGGHYEQYFGPGTRLTVT.

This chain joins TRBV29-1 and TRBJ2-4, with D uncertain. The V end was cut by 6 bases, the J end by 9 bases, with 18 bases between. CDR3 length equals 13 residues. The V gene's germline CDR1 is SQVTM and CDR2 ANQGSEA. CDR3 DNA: TGCAGCGTCTCCTCAAGCGCCGGCGGCATTCAGTACTTC. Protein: CSVSSSAGGIQYF.

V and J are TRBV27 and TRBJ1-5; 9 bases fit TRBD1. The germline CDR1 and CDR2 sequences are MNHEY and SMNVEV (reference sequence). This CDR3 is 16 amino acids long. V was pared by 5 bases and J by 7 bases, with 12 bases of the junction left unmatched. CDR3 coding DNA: TGTGCCAGCAGTAAGGCGGGACAGGGACTTTGGCAGCCCCAGCATTTT. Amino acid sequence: CASSKAGQGLWQPQHF.